This TCR beta chain originates from a study of cytomegalovirus exposure and HLA in healthy donors. Study results and caveats: Despite most TCR sequences being rare, some public TCRs occurred in many donors.

With regard to this clone: Its antigen is currently unknown.

Measured with immunoSEQ multiplex PCR; TCRdb has only the in-frame clones, and not every one. In the table there are more than 250,000 clones, around 87% of which are singletons. In germline, CDR1 is SGHNT, CDR2 YENEEA. This CDR3 contains 13 residues. The ends were cut back, 2 bases at V and 3 bases at J, with 5 bases in the middle. This receptor was obtained from a woman younger than 45 in good health and CMV-seropositive. This chain links TRBV11-3 with TRBJ2-1, with D hard to call. Material for sequencing was PBMCs. The CDR3 DNA reads TGTGCCAGCAGCTTACACGACTACAATGAGCAGTTCTTC. Translation: CASSLHDYNEQFF.